The 5 T cell receptor beta chains reported below all come from one sample, sequenced in a study of cytomegalovirus exposure and HLA in healthy donors. With 60 Vbeta and 13 Jbeta primers, the PCR was carried out. The assay was immunoSEQ multiplex PCR, and TCRdb's table has in-frame clones only and misses some. This sample carries around 140,000 clones, around 75% of them seen once, and the ten largest clones take about 6.5%. The sample comprised PBMCs. Every receptor here comes from a man under 40 in good health and CMV-seronegative.

This rearrangement joins TRBV9 to TRBJ2-7; 8 bases fit TRBD1. The CDR3 has 17 residues. V shed 0 bases, J shed 6 bases, and the junction held 14 bases outside the gene matches. Germline V gives CDR1 SGDLS, CDR2 YYNGEE. CDR3 region: CASSVEGPGQALSEQYF. The DNA for the CDR3 is TGTGCCAGCAGCGTAGAGGGTCCGGGACAGGCGTTGTCCGAGCAGTACTTC.

This clone came up a few times. The genes are TRBV7-9 and TRBJ1-4; D unresolved. The germline V and J ends were trimmed by 5 bases and 7 bases, with 17 bases remaining between them. Per the germline V gene, CDR1 is SEHNR and CDR2 is FQNEAQ (reference sequence). CDR3 length: 15 amino acids. This chain's CDR3 is CASSPAALVGEKLFF. The CDR3, as DNA: TGTGCCAGCAGCCCCGCCGCCTTAGTTGGTGAAAAACTGTTTTTT.

The chain carries TRBV19 and TRBJ2-7; a possible D gene is TRBD1 (9 bases). The CDR3 covers 15 residues. V was trimmed by 3 bases and J by 3 bases, leaving 15 bases between them. The germline CDR1 and CDR2 sequences are LNHDA and SQIVND (reference sequence). The CDR3 loop is CASSISGDRDYEQYF. As DNA, the CDR3 is TGTGCCAGTAGTATTAGCGGGGACAGGGACTACGAGCAGTACTTC.

The V gene is TRBV13, the J gene TRBJ1-2; D is unresolved. CDR3 length: 13 amino acids. Germline CDR1 PRHDT, CDR2 FYEKMQ (reference sequence). The V end was cut by 5 bases, the J end by 8 bases, with 15 bases between. The CDR3 nucleotides read TGTGCCAGCAGCCCGCCGTCGGTCACGGGCTACACCTTC. It specifies CASSPPSVTGYTF.

The gene calls are TRBV18 and TRBJ1-2, with a weak D call TRBD1 (5 bases). This CDR3 contains 13 residues. The V gene's germline CDR1 is KGHSH and CDR2 LQKENI. Trimming removed 2 bases at V and 9 bases at J, with 13 bases between. For the CDR3, the DNA is TGTGCCAGCTCACCAGATCCGGGGGATCGCTACACCTTC. This codes for CASSPDPGDRYTF.